The 28 T cell receptor beta chains listed next were all sequenced from one sample in a study of T cell responses to AZD1222 COVID-19 vaccine. Repertoires were generated with immunoSEQ multiplex PCR, while TCRdb's copy carries only in-frame clones and drops some. The sample lists roughly 120,000 clones, about 91% occurring once. Sequences were derived from peripheral blood, sampled on day 0 of AZD1222 vaccination. Receptors originate from an adult in good health.

The V gene is TRBV11-2, the J gene TRBJ1-1; possibly TRBD1 for D (5 bases). The CDR3 is 14 amino acids. The germline V and J ends were trimmed by 7 bases and 1 base, with 13 bases remaining between them. The germline V gene encodes CDR1 SGHAT and CDR2 FQNNGV. The CDR3 here is CASKLGPSNTEAFF. DNA for the CDR3: TGTGCCAGCAAATTGGGGCCATCGAACACTGAAGCTTTCTTT.

The sample holds a few counts of this clone. The rearrangement links TRBV5-1 to TRBJ2-7; D uncertain. The CDR3 has 14 residues. V was cut by 1 base and J by 1 base, with 9 bases left in between. The germline CDR1 and CDR2 sequences are SGHRS and YFSETQ. CDR3 sequence (DNA): TGCGCCAGCAGCTTGACAGATCTGTCCTACGAGCAGTACTTC. It is translated as CASSLTDLSYEQYF.

The rearrangement links TRBV21-1 to TRBJ2-1; TRBD2, as called in the table, went unchecked against the DNA. TRBV21-1 is reported as a pseudogene. This CDR3 is 15 amino acids long. This CDR3 is CASSKVGGGLNEQFF. DNA for the CDR3: TGTGCCAGCAGCAAAGTTGGCGGGGGGCTCAATGAGCAGTTCTTC.

V is TRBV28 and J is TRBJ2-7; D gene ambiguous. The CDR3 is 13 amino acids. Germline V gives CDR1 MDHEN, CDR2 SYDVKM. The V and J ends lost 3 bases and 2 bases respectively, with 8 bases between them. The CDR3 sequence: CASSFGLTYEQYF. The CDR3 region has the DNA TGTGCCAGCAGTTTCGGGCTTACCTACGAGCAGTACTTC. Full variable domain (rest looked up from reference TRBV28 and TRBJ2-7): DVKVTQSSRYLVKRTGEKVFLECVQDMDHENMFWYRQDPGLGLRLIYFSYDVKMKEKGDIPEGYSVSREKKERFSLILESASTNQTSMYLCASSFGLTYEQYFGPGTRLTVT.

V and J are TRBV19 and TRBJ1-2, with D perhaps TRBD1 (5 bases). The germline V gene encodes CDR1 LNHDA and CDR2 SQIVND (reference sequence). This CDR3 spans 15 amino acids. Trimming took 5 bases from V and 8 from J, leaving 21 bases between them. The CDR3 bases are TGTGCCAGTAGTTTCAGCCAGGGAAGCGGGGCCGGCTACACCTTC. Translating it yields CASSFSQGSGAGYTF.

V and J are TRBV7-2 and TRBJ1-4; the match to TRBD1 covers 9 bases. Trimming removed 5 bases from V and 6 bases from J; junction bases left unmatched: 4. In germline, CDR1 is SGHTA, CDR2 FQGNSA. The CDR3 contains 14 residues. As DNA, the CDR3 is TGTGCCAGCAGCCAACAGGGGGCATATGAAAAACTGTTTTTT. It encodes CASSQQGAYEKLFF.

This chain links TRBV24-1 with TRBJ2-1; no definite D call. The V end lost 6 bases, the J end lost 5 bases, and 13 bases lay between the germline ends. There are 14 residues in the CDR3. CDR1 KGHDR and CDR2 SFDVKD come from the germline V gene. CDR3 residues: CATSNSLGDNEQFF. CDR3 coding DNA: TGTGCCACCAGTAACTCATTGGGTGACAATGAGCAGTTCTTC.

This clone came up a few times. The chain recombines TRBV7-8 with TRBJ1-1; 8 nucleotides align to TRBD1. Germline assignment: CDR1 SGHVS and CDR2 FQNEAQ. CDR3 length: 16 residues. Trimming took 1 base from V and 6 from J; bases not matched to a gene: 10. CDR3 DNA sequence: TGTGCCAGCAGCTTAGGGGACAGGATTGGGAATCCTGAAGCTTTCTTT. It is translated as CASSLGDRIGNPEAFF.

The chain joins TRBV7-9 to TRBJ1-2; D is undetermined. Trimming took 1 base from V and 2 from J, leaving 8 bases between them. Germline loops: CDR1 SEHNR, CDR2 FQNEAQ (reference sequence). The CDR3 extends over 14 amino acids. The CDR3 DNA reads as TGTGCCAGCAGCTTAGGCGGGATGAACTATGGCTACACCTTC. It codes for CASSLGGMNYGYTF.

The CDR3: CASRERVGTYEQYF. The CDR3 nucleotides are TGTGCCAGTAGGGAAAGGGTGGGGACTTACGAGCAGTACTTC. The V and J genes are TRBV19 and TRBJ2-7, with D possibly being TRBD2 (6 bases). This CDR3 is 14 amino acids long. Germline V gene data show CDR1 as LNHDA and CDR2 as SQIVND (reference sequence). The V gene lost 6 bases and the J gene lost 4 bases, with 16 bases spanning the gap.

The chain combines TRBV3-1 (or the pseudogene TRBV3-2) with TRBJ1-1; the D is unclear. CDR1 LGHDT and CDR2 YNNKEL come from the germline V gene (reference sequence). CDR3 size: 16 residues. V was shortened by 0 bases and J by 2 bases, with 13 bases between the two germline ends. The CDR3 here is CASSQDFGQANTEAFF. CDR3 DNA sequence: TGTGCCAGCAGCCAAGATTTTGGGCAAGCAAACACTGAAGCTTTCTTT.

The rearrangement uses TRBV30 and TRBJ1-4; 11 positions match TRBD1. V gave up 4 bases and J gave up 8 bases; unmatched junction bases: 6. The CDR3 extends over 14 amino acids. Germline V gene data show CDR1 as GTSNPN and CDR2 as SVGIG (reference sequence). The CDR3 DNA is TGTGCCTGGACTAGGACAGGGGGCAGGGAAAAACTGTTTTTT. Translated: CAWTRTGGREKLFF.

The rearrangement links TRBV9 to TRBJ2-3; TRBD2 might be the D (5 bases). Germline V gives CDR1 SGDLS, CDR2 YYNGEE. The CDR3 extends over 14 amino acids. With 0 bases removed from V and 8 bases from J, the gap between germline ends came to 13 bases. The CDR3 sequence is CASSVGGEGGTQYF. In DNA, the CDR3 is TGTGCCAGCAGCGTAGGAGGAGAAGGAGGTACGCAGTATTTT.

The chain employs TRBV24-1 and TRBJ2-1; 8 bases align to TRBD1. This CDR3 comprises 15 residues. CDR1 is KGHDR and CDR2 is SFDVKD in the germline V gene. V shed 4 bases and J 3 bases; nucleotides not matched to a gene: 4. CDR3 nucleotides: TGTGCCACCAGTGACCCGGGACAGGACTACAATGAGCAGTTCTTC. This gives the protein CATSDPGQDYNEQFF.

This sequence joins TRBV5-8 and TRBJ2-3; weak D call: TRBD1 (6 bases). Germline CDR1 SGHTS, CDR2 YDEGEE. CDR3 length equals 15 residues. The V end lost 1 base, the J end lost 2 bases, and 11 bases lay between the germline ends. Here the CDR3 DNA reads TGTGCCAGCAGCTTGCTCCGGACAGACACAGATACGCAGTATTTT. Amino acid sequence: CASSLLRTDTDTQYF.

The rearrangement links TRBV7-3 to TRBJ2-5, with D tentatively TRBD1 or TRBD2 (5 bases each). The CDR3 is 17 residues long. Per the germline V gene, CDR1 is SGHTA and CDR2 is FQGTGA. Trimming removed 5 bases from V and 1 base from J, with 20 bases in between. CDR3 in amino acids: CASSRGSSGPFQETQYF. In DNA form, the CDR3 reads TGTGCCAGCAGCCGCGGTTCCTCGGGGCCTTTCCAAGAGACCCAGTACTTC.

This sequence joins TRBV5-1 and TRBJ1-1; D may be TRBD1 (6 bases). V gave up 5 bases and J gave up 0 bases, with 11 bases separating them. The CDR3 length is 14 residues. Germline assignment: CDR1 SGHRS and CDR2 YFSETQ. The CDR3 DNA is TGCGCCAGCAGTCAGGGGTCCATGAACACTGAAGCTTTCTTT. It yields the protein CASSQGSMNTEAFF.

This chain links TRBV7-8 with TRBJ2-2, with D possibly being TRBD1 (5 bases). CDR3 length: 16 residues. V gave up 2 bases and J gave up 5 bases, with 15 bases separating them. Germline CDR1 reads SGHVS; CDR2 reads FQNEAQ. The CDR3 sequence: CASSLRSQEITGELFF. Written as DNA, the CDR3 is TGTGCCAGCAGCTTAAGGTCACAGGAAATTACCGGGGAGCTGTTTTTT.

This clone has just one count. This rearrangement joins TRBV11-2 to TRBJ2-1, with D unclear. The CDR3 extends over 16 amino acids. Trimming removed 5 bases from V and 12 bases from J, with 26 bases in between. Per the germline V gene, CDR1 is SGHAT and CDR2 is FQNNGV. The CDR3 sequence: CASSEEMRPTSKGQFF. CDR3 coding DNA: TGTGCCAGCAGCGAGGAAATGCGGCCCACAAGTAAGGGGCAGTTCTTC.

The chain links TRBV6-5 to TRBJ2-7, with 7 bases aligning to TRBD2. Germline loops: CDR1 MNHEY, CDR2 SVGAGI. V lost 10 bases to trimming and J lost 4 bases; unmatched junction nucleotides: 10. The CDR3 loop spans 13 amino acids. CDR3: CAIISGTTYEQYF. CDR3 bases: TGTGCCATCATTTCCGGGACTACTTACGAGCAGTACTTC.

CDR3 residues: CASSSQETQYF. As DNA, the CDR3 is TGTGCCAGCAGTTCCCAAGAGACCCAGTACTTC. The rearrangement uses TRBV12-3 or TRBV12-4 and TRBJ2-5; no reliable D call. This CDR3 spans 11 amino acids. Trimming pared 4 bases from V and 1 base from J, leaving 1 base between.

The genes are TRBV18 and TRBJ1-2, with 8 positions matching TRBD1. This CDR3 is built from 13 residues. Germline loops: CDR1 KGHSH, CDR2 LQKENI. Trimming cost V 5 bases and J 3 bases; bases outside gene matches: 2. The CDR3: CASSIQGDYGYTF. The CDR3, as DNA: TGTGCCAGCTCAATACAGGGGGACTATGGCTACACCTTC.

The chain employs TRBV5-4 and TRBJ1-1, with a possible D match to TRBD1 (6 bases). Germline lookup yields CDR1 SGHNT and CDR2 YYREEE (reference sequence). Between the trimmed V and J ends, which lost 3 bases and 11 bases, there was a span of 17 bases. The CDR3 has 13 amino acids. CDR3 DNA: TGTGCCAGCAGCTACGATCAGGGGAGGTGGGCTTTCTTT. This sequence encodes CASSYDQGRWAFF.

Only one count was recorded for this clone. V usage is TRBV19 and J usage is TRBJ1-2; 9 nucleotides align to TRBD1. The V segment lost 6 bases and the J segment 9 bases; nucleotides outside the gene matches: 11. Per the germline V gene, CDR1 is LNHDA and CDR2 is SQIVND (reference sequence). CDR3 length: 14 amino acids. Here the CDR3 DNA reads TGTGCCAGTAGGAGGGGACAGGGTGGAACGAGCTACACCTTC. Encoded protein: CASRRGQGGTSYTF.

The genes are TRBV28 and TRBJ2-4, with 8 bases fitting TRBD1. CDR1 and CDR2 from the germline V gene are MDHEN and SYDVKM. V gave up 7 bases and J gave up 8 bases; unmatched junction bases: 4. The CDR3 runs to 12 residues. This CDR3 is CASNLQGDIQYF. CDR3 coding DNA: TGTGCCAGCAACCTACAGGGGGACATTCAGTACTTC.

V gene TRBV4-3 combines with J gene TRBJ1-1; D not resolved. Trimming stripped 4 bases from V and 0 bases from J, with 12 bases between. Germline loops: CDR1 LGHNA, CDR2 YSLEER. This CDR3 comprises 15 residues. DNA for the CDR3: TGCGCCAGCAGCCTAATGACATCCATGAACACTGAAGCTTTCTTT. The encoded protein is CASSLMTSMNTEAFF.

This chain joins TRBV4-1 and TRBJ2-7; 8 bases fit TRBD1. V was clipped by 1 base and J by 3 bases; unmatched bases: 11. CDR3 length: 17 amino acids. Germline assignment: CDR1 MGHRA and CDR2 YSYEKL. CDR3 coding DNA: TGCGCCAGCAGCCAAGGCAGAGGGACAGGAAAGCTCTACGAGCAGTACTTC. Amino acids: CASSQGRGTGKLYEQYF.

The rearrangement uses TRBV7-8 and TRBJ1-2, with 8 bases aligning to TRBD1. The J segment lost 5 bases and the V segment lost 1 base, leaving 12 bases of the junction unmatched. This CDR3 spans 17 amino acids. Germline loops: CDR1 SGHVS, CDR2 FQNEAQ. CDR3 protein: CASSLVPMDREGYGYTF. The CDR3 nucleotides read TGTGCCAGCAGCTTAGTACCCATGGACAGGGAAGGTTATGGCTACACCTTC.